This TCR beta chain was sequenced for a study of T cells in Graves' hyperthyroidism and ophthalmopathy. TCR beta CDR3 regions were amplified from RNA. The TCR CDR3 was amplified in a first-round RT-PCR using the HTBI primer set. One entry per CDR3 protein results from TCRdb running MiXCR on the multiplex PCR reads. The sample holds approximately 600,000 distinct CDR3 sequences, about 20% seen once. Each diagnosis drew on symptoms, thyroxine, TRAb, thyroid ultrasound and orbital computed tomography findings. PBMCs were collected from a roughly 9.7 ml volume of fresh peripheral blood. Study-wide results and caveats: Using 13 V-J features, a model discriminated ophthalmopathy from stable hyperthyroidism. The model predicted ophthalmopathy a median around 6.5 months before onset.

CDR3 length: 12 amino acids. CDR1 and CDR2 (germline): SGHRS, YFSETQ. V was shortened by 4 bases and J by 10 bases, with 14 bases between the two germline ends. A word on this clonotype: Its antigen is still unknown.

This clonotype was sampled from a man aged 25 to 45 with Graves' ophthalmopathy. The chain carries TRBV5-1 and TRBJ2-5; no clear D gene. The specimen was blood. CDR3 in amino acids: CASSPGEQLQYF. CDR3 nucleotides: TGCGCCAGCAGCCCGGGTGAGCAGCTCCAGTACTTC. The variable domain in full, with the rest retrieved from reference TRBV5-1 and TRBJ2-5, is KAGVTQTPRYLIKTRGQQVTLSCSPISGHRSVSWYQQTPGQGLQFLFEYFSETQRNKGNFPGRFSGRQFSNSRSEMNVSTLELGDSALYLCASSPGEQLQYFGPGTRLLVL.